This T cell receptor beta chain was obtained from a study of blood T cell repertoires in COVID-19. Germline values: CDR1 KGHDR, CDR2 SFDVKD. Trimming shortened V by 2 bases and J by 5 bases, and 15 bases separated the two germline ends. The CDR3 contains 16 residues. As processed by the authors: By means of reference gene primer amplification, nucleated cell counts were estimated. The protocol was immunoSEQ multiplex PCR, while the TCRdb copy is restricted to in-frame clones and leaves out a portion. The DNA gave D and trimming, while V, J and clone size come from that table. The table records about 190,000 clones, roughly four fifths of them present only once. This clone was recorded a few times.

The V gene is TRBV24-1, the J gene TRBJ2-1; D uncertain. Sequencing input: peripheral blood. The sequence was collected from a man aged 30 to 39 with active or convalescent COVID-19. The CDR3 loop reads CATSDWPPSPHNEQFF. Written as DNA, the CDR3 is TGTGCCACCAGTGATTGGCCACCGTCTCCCCACAATGAGCAGTTCTTC.